Here is one T cell receptor (beta chain) with its context. Residents of 24 US areas, aged roughly 18 to 95 years, made up the participants. Membership in each cohort depended on participant-reported clinical history. The recovered donors of Cohort 3 showed two negative PCRs, clearance, or symptom resolution. The table came from immunoSEQ multiplex PCR; TCRdb's copy has only in-frame clones and leaves some out. The table lists fewer than 450,000 clones, more than 75% of them singletons. The V gene's germline CDR1 is LGHDT and CDR2 YNNKEL (reference sequence). Trimming cost V 0 bases and J 0 bases; bases outside gene matches: 9. The CDR3 extends over 19 amino acids. The data originate from a study of blood T cell repertoires in COVID-19. Study-level background: Samples of COVID-19 (acute and convalescent) were obtained from the United States, Italy and Spain.

Sequencing used PBMCs or T cells enriched from blood (not recorded which). This TCR derives from a young woman who had recovered from COVID-19. The chain recombines TRBV3-1 (or the pseudogene TRBV3-2) with TRBJ1-3; 9 nucleotides line up with TRBD1. CDR3 bases: TGTGCCAGCAGCCAAGAAGGCTTGACAGGGGGAAACTCTGGAAACACCATATATTTT. Encoded protein: CASSQEGLTGGNSGNTIYF.